This T cell receptor beta chain derives from a study of regulatory T cells in long-lasting Graves disease (dated by TCRdb to the early 2020s). Context from the whole study: Antithyroid drugs had been taken for less than 3 months by newly diagnosed Graves' disease patients. Peripheral blood TCR sequencing and RNA sequencing compared persistent Graves' disease patients with newly diagnosed Graves' disease patients. The study took place in China and was registered as a clinical trial. A total of about 35 samples underwent TCR sequencing, from about 13 patients with persistent Graves' disease and 20 or so patients with newly diagnosed Graves' disease.

The time point label of this sample denotes: newly diagnosed GD, antithyroid drugs for less than 3 months. For both TCR sequencing and RNA sequencing, RNA was extracted from PBMCs in TRIzol. The diagnosis of Graves' disease followed American Thyroid Association guidelines. Patients for the study were recruited at an endocrinology department in Xi'an, China. Each patient gave 8.5 to 9.5 milliliters of peripheral blood, collected in an EDTA anticoagulant tube. Ficoll Paque Plus density gradient separation was used to isolate PBMCs, and no further T cell sorting was done. An Agilent 2100 Bioanalyzer and agarose gel were used to assess RNA quality, and a NanoDrop 2000 was used to measure RNA concentration. Libraries were prepared through multiplex PCR. Instrument on record: Illumina HiSeq 4000. CDR3 regions were amplified by Arm-PCR with iRepertoire HTBI primers to construct TCR beta libraries. Gel purification was performed on PCR products prior to sequencing. In the source study's methods: Gene usage analysis of CDR3 amino acid clonotypes relied on the approximately 62 TRBV and about 15 TRBJ segments identified across samples. Filtered high-quality paired reads were merged into contigs using COPE and FqMerger. BLAST was used to align contigs to IMGT TRBV, TRBD and TRBJ reference genes, with CDR3 defined following IMGT. Highly expanded clones were defined as clonotypes with a frequency above 0.1%. Shannon entropy was used to measure repertoire diversity, and the Gini coefficient was used to measure V-J evenness. A clonotype found in more than one individual was treated as public. The public reads were quality trimmed at Q25 with fastp and then assembled into clones with MiXCR by TCRdb, keeping productive beta chains. Every entry covers one CDR3 protein and lists the most common genes and DNA from its rows. TCRdb, rather than the study authors, made the V and J calls. The sample has 400,000 to 500,000 distinct CDR3 sequences on record, around 15% of them singletons. Roughly a sixth of the sample rests with the top ten.

Ends trimmed: V by 7 bases, J by 7 bases; bases unmatched to a gene: 10. CDR1 and CDR2 were assigned from the germline V gene as MDHEN and SYDVKM. The CDR3 starts with the cysteine, ends with the phenylalanine, and has 14 residues. Only the CDR3 part of the read is kept: 42 bases, read in frame from the first base. This clonotype turned up a few times. Its binding antigen is unknown. Base qualities are not provided; no much larger clone lies one nucleotide away. What the study reported, not specific to this receptor: Sequencing and analysis were limited to the TCR beta chain. Persistent disease showed preferential use of TRBV28, TRBJ1-2 and TRBJ2-5, whereas newly diagnosed disease favored TRBV20-1 and TRBJ2-1. The authors acknowledged the small sample size as a limitation that may reduce accuracy. The study examined only peripheral blood because the primary lesion, thyroid tissue, could not be accessed. Compared with newly diagnosed patients, persistent Graves' disease patients had lower TCR Shannon entropy and fewer highly expanded clones, which suggests clonal expansion. A larger number of public clonotypes was shared among persistent patients (around 2,500) than among newly diagnosed patients (roughly 930).

These data were also filed under a second study, of T cells in Graves' hyperthyroidism and ophthalmopathy. As described in the second report: Stable Graves' hyperthyroidism was defined as no progression to ophthalmopathy during 18 months of follow-up. Hyperthyroidism patients were aged 18 to 65 years and newly diagnosed, with disease duration of less than 2 months. Patients with uncontrolled infections, other autoimmune diseases, pregnancy or lactation were excluded. Clinical symptoms, serum thyroxine and TRAb, thyroid ultrasound, and orbital computed tomography formed the basis for the diagnoses. A first-round RT-PCR of the TCR CDR3 used the HTBI primer set with the Qiagen OneStep RT-PCR kit. Most expanded thyroid clonotypes (frequency above 0.001) were also detected in blood, suggesting blood repertoires may reflect thyroid immune responses. In cross-validation, a model built on a 13 V-J signature told ophthalmopathy apart from stable hyperthyroidism with about 90% sensitivity and around 84% specificity, and in testing the same model reached 80%/75%. During validation, the model predicted progression to ophthalmopathy a median of around 6 months ahead of onset, with more than 60% sensitivity and 72.22% specificity. To identify TCR V-J signatures that set the groups apart, the researchers used a discovery cohort of 90 to 100 patients, made up of under 50 with Graves' ophthalmopathy and about 55 with stable Graves' hyperthyroidism. Prospective prediction of ophthalmopathy was tested in an independent validation cohort of 18 to 20 hyperthyroidism patients and around 16 patients who later progressed to ophthalmopathy. The 100 or so discovery patients were divided at random into training and test sets in a 7:3 ratio. In six Graves' hyperthyroidism patients, the study also compared T-cell repertoires from thyroid tissue with T-cell repertoires from blood. After blood sampling, hyperthyroidism patients were treated with methimazole at a starting dose of 30 mg daily, and ophthalmopathy patients were treated with high-dose intravenous methylprednisolone. Libraries were constructed in a second round of multiplex PCR, after which size selection and purification were performed. Sequencing of the libraries was done on an Illumina HiSeq2000 using paired-end 100 bp reads. SOAPnuke was used to process the raw data, with reads discarded if the reads contained adapters or uncalled bases, had a mean Phred below 15, or lacked an exact constant-primer or identifier match. High-quality paired reads were merged with COPE v1.2.5, and unique nucleotide sequences were defined as clonotypes. MiTCR v1.1 was used to align the clonotypes against IMGT TRBV, TRBD and TRBJ reference segments. The analysis included only V-J combinations with a frequency above 0.0001, which together covered 99% to 99.2% of the repertoires. The TCS score was defined as F50 (clonal expansion) divided by E x V (chaos), with BLOSUM62-based TCRdist calculated between CDR3 peptides within each V-J. Welch's t-statistics and random forest reduced around 550 V-J features to roughly 13, which were used in a naive Bayes classifier (R e1071). Sample size was not statistically predetermined, and investigators were not blinded to group allocation. The paper describes TCR Vbeta CDR3 sequencing of fewer than 150 peripheral blood samples, made up of 43 ophthalmopathy patients, some 76 hyperthyroidism patients and some 17 progressor patients.

The sequence came from a woman between 45 and 65 years old with Graves disease. Donor details come from another sample of the same person, matched by shared clones. The source material was peripheral blood mononuclear cells (PBMCs), sampled at new diagnosis, from a patient treated with antithyroid drugs. The sequence joins TRBV28 to TRBJ2-7, with TRBD2 identical over 10 junction bases. The CDR3 reads as follows: CASKGLAGEGEQYF. DNA sequence: TGTGCCAGCAAGGGGCTAGCGGGAGAGGGGGAGCAGTACTTC.